This passage covers 22 T cell receptor beta chains from one sample sequenced in a study of T cells after yellow fever vaccination. MiXCR was run by TCRdb on the 5' RACE reads, yielding one entry per CDR3 protein. The sample yields roughly 94,000 distinct CDR3 sequences, roughly 10% seen once. Material: CD8+ T cells not binding an NS4B(214-222) dextramer, sorted from PBMCs, obtained less than 16 days after the first yellow fever vaccination. Every receptor here comes from a young man who received the YFV17D yellow fever vaccine.

The V and J genes are TRBV10-3 and TRBJ1-1; D gene ambiguous. Germline V gives CDR1 ENHRY, CDR2 SYGVKD. CDR3 length: 16 amino acids. V was shortened by 4 bases and J by 1 base, with 16 bases between the two germline ends. The CDR3: CAISVSLGQSNTEAFF. The DNA of the CDR3 is TGTGCCATCAGTGTGTCTCTTGGGCAGTCGAACACTGAAGCTTTCTTT.

The CDR3 here is CASSLAGGTSSYEQYF. The CDR3 DNA sequence: TGTGCCAGCAGCTTAGCCGGCGGGACAAGCTCCTACGAGCAGTACTTC. The chain has TRBV7-9 and TRBJ2-7; either TRBD1 or TRBD2 may supply D (6 bases each). Germline V gene sequence: CDR1 SEHNR, CDR2 FQNEAQ (reference sequence). There are 16 residues in the CDR3. The V and J ends lost 0 bases and 0 bases respectively, with 12 bases between them.

This clonotype was seen ten or more times. The chain couples TRBV15 to TRBJ1-5, with D unclear. Per the germline V gene, CDR1 is LNHNV and CDR2 is YYDKDF (reference sequence). The CDR3 extends over 12 amino acids. V was cut by 8 bases and J by 4 bases, with 9 bases left in between. The CDR3 sequence: CATSEENQPQHF. DNA of the CDR3: TGTGCCACCTCGGAGGAGAATCAGCCCCAGCATTTT. Full variable domain (remainder filled in from reference TRBV15 and TRBJ1-5): DAMVIQNPRYQVTQFGKPVTLSCSQTLNHNVMYWYQQKSSQAPKLLFHYYDKDFNNEADTPDNFQSRRPNTSFCFLDIRSPGLGDTAMYLCATSEENQPQHFGDGTRLSIL.

V usage is TRBV10-3 and J usage is TRBJ1-2; possibly TRBD1 for D (6 bases). Germline V gene sequence: CDR1 ENHRY, CDR2 SYGVKD. The CDR3 runs to 13 residues. Trimming removed 11 bases at V and 0 bases at J, with 13 bases between. CDR3: CALRTAANYGYTF. As DNA, the CDR3 is TGTGCCTTGAGGACAGCCGCTAACTATGGCTACACCTTC.

This clonotype was observed a few times. CDR3: CASSLSARAEQYF. The CDR3 coding sequence is TGTGCCAGCAGTTTATCGGCGAGGGCCGAGCAGTACTTC. The chain links TRBV27 to TRBJ2-7; a weak D match, TRBD2 (5 bases). There are 13 residues in the CDR3. The ends were cut back, 0 bases at V and 6 bases at J, with 9 bases in the middle. CDR1 MNHEY and CDR2 SMNVEV come from the germline V gene (reference sequence).

This clonotype was observed a handful of times. This chain uses TRBV7-9 with TRBJ2-7; D unresolved. The germline V gene has CDR1 SEHNR and CDR2 FQNEAQ (reference sequence). V shed 2 bases and J shed 5 bases, with 10 bases lying between them. This CDR3 is 13 amino acids long. The chain's CDR3 is CASSLPDGDEQYV. The CDR3 DNA follows: TGTGCCAGCAGCTTACCCGATGGCGACGAGCAGTACGTC.

As for this clonotype: A read error may account for a junction end that differs from germline. The chain carries TRBV7-7 and TRBJ2-1; 7 positions agree with TRBD2. This CDR3 is built from 15 residues. Germline CDR1 reads SSHAT; CDR2 reads FNYEAQ (reference sequence). The CDR3 coding sequence is TGTGCTAGCAGCTTAGACCCTAGCGGCTCCTTTGAGCAGTTCTTC. Amino acids: CASSLDPSGSFEQFF.

This clonotype has more than one count but fewer than ten. The V gene is TRBV25-1, the J gene TRBJ1-1; 10 bases are shared with TRBD1. The germline CDR1 and CDR2 sequences are MGHDK and SYGVNS. With V trimmed by 6 bases and J by 5 bases, 9 bases remained unmatched. There are 15 residues in the CDR3. The CDR3 is CASSWTGGIRTEAFF. The DNA of the CDR3 is TGTGCCAGCAGCTGGACAGGGGGTATTCGAACTGAAGCTTTCTTT.

This rearrangement joins TRBV28 to TRBJ1-5; 7 positions match TRBD1. V trimming: 6 bases; J trimming: 6 bases; junction bases outside the gene matches: 8. Germline V gives CDR1 MDHEN, CDR2 SYDVKM. The CDR3 totals 14 residues. The CDR3 nucleotides are TGTGCCAGCAGCCCCGACAGGGAGAGTCAGCCCCAGCATTTT. Translation: CASSPDRESQPQHF.

This clonotype was detected a few times. J is TRBJ1-1 and V is TRBV4-3, with D hard to call. Germline lookup yields CDR1 LGHNA and CDR2 YSLEER. The CDR3 loop spans 18 amino acids. Trimming removed 2 bases at V and 0 bases at J, with 19 bases between. CDR3 nucleotides: TGCGCCAGCAGCCAATTTTTCGGTGGCAGCCCCATGAACACTGAAGCTTTCTTT. The encoded protein is CASSQFFGGSPMNTEAFF.

This clonotype was detected only a few times. The chain couples TRBV10-3 to TRBJ2-2; 7 bases fit TRBD2. The CDR3 contains 16 residues. Germline values: CDR1 ENHRY, CDR2 SYGVKD. The V segment lost 2 bases and the J segment 2 bases; nucleotides outside the gene matches: 5. The CDR3 sequence: CAISETRLANTGELFF. The CDR3 region has the DNA TGTGCCATCAGTGAGACCCGACTAGCCAACACCGGGGAGCTGTTTTTT.

The chain uses TRBV12-3 or TRBV12-4 and TRBJ2-3; 8 bases align to TRBD2. This CDR3 region has 15 residues. V lost 4 bases to trimming and J lost 4 bases; unmatched junction nucleotides: 7. The CDR3 DNA follows: TGTGCCAGCAGTTCTGCGGGGGGCTATCCAGATACGCAGTATTTT. Translating gives CASSSAGGYPDTQYF.

The chain employs TRBV12-3 or TRBV12-4 and TRBJ2-3, with D unclear. The CDR3 consists of 14 residues. With 3 bases removed from V and 0 bases from J, the gap between germline ends came to 7 bases. CDR3 in DNA: TGTGCCAGCAGTTTGCTCGTGAGCACAGATACGCAGTATTTT. Amino acids: CASSLLVSTDTQYF.

This clonotype was seen a few times. V usage is TRBV4-3 and J usage is TRBJ2-5, with TRBD1 matching over 9 bases. V shed 4 bases and J 4 bases; nucleotides not matched to a gene: 7. Germline assignment: CDR1 LGHNA and CDR2 YSLEER. This CDR3 spans 15 amino acids. As DNA, the CDR3 is TGCGCCAGCAGCCCGGACAGGGGAAGAGTAGAGACCCAGTACTTC. Its protein product is CASSPDRGRVETQYF.

CDR3 in amino acids: CARTSTDTQYF. CDR3 coding DNA: TGTGCCAGGACTAGCACAGATACGCAGTATTTT. V usage is TRBV19 and J usage is TRBJ2-3, with D uncertain. The germline V gene encodes CDR1 LNHDA and CDR2 SQIVND (reference sequence). The CDR3 length is 11 residues. The germline V and J ends were trimmed by 9 bases and 0 bases, with 4 bases remaining between them.

The sample holds a few counts of this clonotype. V gene TRBV29-1 combines with J gene TRBJ1-1; D is unresolved. In germline, CDR1 is SQVTM, CDR2 ANQGSEA. The CDR3 covers 12 residues. Trimming took off 7 bases at V and 0 bases at J, with 9 bases between the two ends. The CDR3, as DNA: TGCAGCGCATTGAGGATGAACACTGAAGCTTTCTTT. Protein product: CSALRMNTEAFF.

This chain links TRBV7-9 with TRBJ2-1, with TRBD2 as a possible D gene (5 bases). V lost 5 bases and J lost 5, with 13 bases in between. The CDR3 has 14 amino acids. The V gene's germline CDR1 is SEHNR and CDR2 FQNEAQ (reference sequence). The CDR3, as DNA: TGTGCCAGCAGCCGCCCTAGCAGAAACAATGAGCAGTTCTTC. Translated: CASSRPSRNNEQFF.

This clonotype was counted between two and nine times. This chain's CDR3 is CASSSYAGAGYEQFF. In DNA form, the CDR3 reads TGTGCCAGCAGCTCGTACGCGGGGGCGGGGTATGAGCAGTTCTTC. J is TRBJ2-1 and V is TRBV11-2; D is perhaps TRBD2 (7 bases). This CDR3 contains 15 residues. Deletions cut 4 bases from V and 8 bases from J, with 18 bases between. CDR1 and CDR2 from the germline V gene are SGHAT and FQNNGV.

This clonotype was picked up many times. The V call is TRBV4-1, the J call TRBJ2-5; D may be TRBD1 (6 bases). Trimming took 3 bases from V and 2 from J, leaving 13 bases between them. This CDR3 has 15 amino acids. The germline V gene has CDR1 MGHRA and CDR2 YSYEKL. CDR3 nucleotide sequence: TGCGCCAGCAGCCAGTACAGGGTTCAACAAGAGACCCAGTACTTC. As protein: CASSQYRVQQETQYF.

The chain recombines TRBV18 with TRBJ2-1; TRBD1 matches 9 bases. This CDR3 is built from 15 residues. Germline V lookup: CDR1 KGHSH, CDR2 LQKENI. V gave up 3 bases and J gave up 4 bases; unmatched junction bases: 4. CDR3 sequence (DNA): TGTGCCAGCTCACCCGACAGGGGGAAGTACAATGAGCAGTTCTTC. Translated, it gives CASSPDRGKYNEQFF. The full variable domain, completed using reference TRBV18 and TRBJ2-1, is NAGVMQNPRHLVRRRGQEARLRCSPMKGHSHVYWYRQLPEEGLKFMVYLQKENIIDESGMPKERFSAEFPKEGPSILRIQQVVRGDSAAYFCASSPDRGKYNEQFFGPGTRLTVL.

This clonotype has more than one count but fewer than ten. This chain links TRBV11-2 with TRBJ2-3, with D unclear. V gave up 1 base and J gave up 3 bases, with 8 bases separating them. Germline V CDR1 and CDR2: SGHAT, FQNNGV. The CDR3 covers 14 residues. CDR3 DNA: TGTGCCAGCAGCTTAGGAGCCCGTACAGATACGCAGTATTTT. Translating it yields CASSLGARTDTQYF.

This clonotype was seen a handful of times. The CDR3 nucleotides are TGTGCCAGCAGCCAAGTTAGGGTTAGGGGGCCTGAAGCTTTCTTT. Amino acids: CASSQVRVRGPEAFF. This sequence joins TRBV14 and TRBJ1-1; 7 nucleotides align to TRBD1. There are 15 residues in the CDR3. Germline assignment: CDR1 SGHDN and CDR2 FVKESK. J was trimmed by 6 bases and V by 1 base; bases with no gene match: 8.